This record looks at one TCR beta chain sequence and its context. This CDR3 is 15 amino acids long. With V trimmed by 3 bases and J by 6 bases, 11 bases remained unmatched. Germline assignment: CDR1 MNHNS and CDR2 SASEGT. The entry originates in a study of technical replicates of blood from a few donors. Sequencing used immunoSEQ multiplex PCR; TCRdb keeps in-frame clones, though not all of them. The sample carries approximately 60,000 clones, more than 75% recorded once. This sequence was found in a human donor in good health. Some clones in this sample may be carry-over from other donors' samples. The sample consisted of PBMCs. V and J are TRBV6-1 and TRBJ2-7, with TRBD2 matching over 7 bases. CDR3 sequence (DNA): TGTGCCAGCAGTGATCTTCGGGGGGAGACTGGCGAGCAGTACTTC. Translated, it gives CASSDLRGETGEQYF.